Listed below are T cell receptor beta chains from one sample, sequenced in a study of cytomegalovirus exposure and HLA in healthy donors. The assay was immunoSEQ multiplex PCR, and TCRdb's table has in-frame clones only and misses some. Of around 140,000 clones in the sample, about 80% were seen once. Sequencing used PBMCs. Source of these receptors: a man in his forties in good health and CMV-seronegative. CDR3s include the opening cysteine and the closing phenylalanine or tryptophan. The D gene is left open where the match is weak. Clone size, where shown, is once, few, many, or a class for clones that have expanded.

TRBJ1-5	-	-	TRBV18	TGTGCCAGCTCACCTCAGGGCCACAGGGATCAGCCCCAGCATTTT	CASSPQGHRDQPQHF
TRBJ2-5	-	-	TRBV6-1	TGTGCCAGCAGTGAAGGACAGGCGATAAGGGAGACCCAGTACTTC	CASSEGQAIRETQYF
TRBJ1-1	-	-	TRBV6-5	TGTGCCAGCACGACCGCGGGTAAATACACTGAAGCTTTCTTT	CASTTAGKYTEAFF
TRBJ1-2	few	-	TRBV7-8	TGTGCCAGCAGCTTGCGCAGGGGAAACTATGGCTACACCTTC	CASSLRRGNYGYTF
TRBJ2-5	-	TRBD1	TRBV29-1	TGCAGCGTTGAAGGGACAGGGTCGGGAGAGACCCAGTACTTC	CSVEGTGSGETQYF
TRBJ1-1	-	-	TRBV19	TGTGCCAGTAGTATCGGGGGAGCTGAAGCTTTCTTT	CASSIGGAEAFF
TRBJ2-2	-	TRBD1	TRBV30	TGTGCCTGGAGTTCCCCCCGGGACAGGAGTACCGGGGAGCTGTTTTTT	CAWSSPRDRSTGELFF
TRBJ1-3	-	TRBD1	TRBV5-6	TGTGCCAGCAGCTTGGTGCCCTGGGGACAGGGCCACACCATATATTTT	CASSLVPWGQGHTIYF
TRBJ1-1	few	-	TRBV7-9	TGTGCCAGCAGCTTAGAGGGGCTTATGAACACTGAAGCTTTCTTT	CASSLEGLMNTEAFF
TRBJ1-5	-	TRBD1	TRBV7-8	TGTGCCAGCAGCACCGGGACAGTTAGCAATCAGCCCCAGCATTTT	CASSTGTVSNQPQHF
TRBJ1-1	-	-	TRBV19	TGTGCCAGTAGTATAGATCCTGGGCAGGGGGCTTTCTTT	CASSIDPGQGAFF
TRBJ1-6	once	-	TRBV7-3	TGTGCCAGCAGCTTGGACAGTTATAATTCACCCCTCCACTTT	CASSLDSYNSPLHF
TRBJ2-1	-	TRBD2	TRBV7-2	TGTGCCAGCAGCTTAGAGGGGACTAAGGGCGATGAGCAGTTCTTC	CASSLEGTKGDEQFF
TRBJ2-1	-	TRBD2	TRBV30	TGTGCCTCTAAACCCAAGGACAGGGGACTAGCGGGGCCCTACAATGAGCAGTTCTTC	CASKPKDRGLAGPYNEQFF
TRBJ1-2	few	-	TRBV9	TGTGCCAGCAGCGATCCCCAGGTCGGAGGCTACACCTTC	CASSDPQVGGYTF
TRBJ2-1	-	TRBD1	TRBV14	TGTGCCAGCAGCCTACAACAGGGGCGTTTTAGTGAGCAGTTCTTC	CASSLQQGRFSEQFF
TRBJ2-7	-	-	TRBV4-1	TGCGCCAGCAGCCAAGTACTCTCCTACGAGCAGTACTTC	CASSQVLSYEQYF